The clone carrying this T cell receptor (beta chain) was seen once. Sequencing used immunoSEQ multiplex PCR; TCRdb keeps in-frame clones, though not all of them. The sample lists roughly 200,000 clones, approximately 88% seen once, with 7% in the top ten. Trimming stripped 2 bases from V and 0 bases from J, with 12 bases between. The CDR3 spans 16 residues. Germline V gene data show CDR1 as SGDLS and CDR2 as YYNGEE. This record comes from a study of blood T cell repertoires in COVID-19. This TCR was sampled from a woman between 40 and 50 years old with COVID-19, enrolled during active disease. Sequences were obtained from peripheral blood. The chain has TRBV9 and TRBJ2-1; D call uncertain. CDR3 amino acids: CASSVYAVSSYNEQFF. The CDR3 DNA reads as TGTGCCAGCAGCGTTTACGCGGTCAGCTCCTACAATGAGCAGTTCTTC.